This TCR beta chain was recorded in a study of CD8+ T cells in alopecia areata. The CDR3 length is 15 residues. CDR1 SGHRS and CDR2 YFSETQ come from the germline V gene. Trimming removed 7 bases from V and 9 bases from J, with 23 bases in between. The sample holds a few counts of this clone. RNA was isolated and reverse transcribed to cDNA, the sequencing template. TCRdb's copy holds only in-frame clones and misses some; the assay was immunoSEQ multiplex PCR. This sample has fewer than 250,000 clones, with 57% found just once. Alopecia areata patients provided lesional scalp punch biopsies and peripheral blood, both collected for the study. CD4+ and CD8+ T cells were sorted from PBMCs.

The source material was CD4+ T cells sorted from blood, sampled at week 0. The receptor comes from a human donor with alopecia areata. The genes are TRBV5-1 and TRBJ2-1; D is perhaps TRBD1 or TRBD2 (6 bases each). The CDR3 nucleotides are TGCGCCAGCTGGGGGGCTAGCCCCGCCCGGAGTGAGCAGTTCTTC. Its translation: CASWGASPARSEQFF.